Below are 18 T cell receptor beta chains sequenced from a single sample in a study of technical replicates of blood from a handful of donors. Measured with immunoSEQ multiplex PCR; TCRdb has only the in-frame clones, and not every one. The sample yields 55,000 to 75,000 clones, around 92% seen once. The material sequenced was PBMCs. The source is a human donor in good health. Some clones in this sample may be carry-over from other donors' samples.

CDR3 in amino acids: CASSETSHTYEQYF. The DNA of the CDR3 is TGTGCCAGCAGTGAAACTAGCCACACCTACGAGCAGTACTTC. The chain has TRBV6-5 and TRBJ2-7, with TRBD2 as a possible D gene (6 bases). Germline CDR1 reads MNHEY; CDR2 reads SVGAGI. The V gene lost 5 bases and the J gene lost 2 bases, with 13 bases spanning the gap. This CDR3 spans 14 amino acids.

CDR3 DNA: TGTGCCAGCAGCTCACGACAGGGGGCGAGGACTGAAGCTTTCTTT. Its protein product is CASSSRQGARTEAFF. The chain has TRBV11-3 and TRBJ1-1, with TRBD1 matching over 10 bases. The CDR3 has 15 amino acids. Trimming removed 4 bases from V and 5 bases from J; junction bases left unmatched: 7. Germline V lookup: CDR1 SGHNT, CDR2 YENEEA.

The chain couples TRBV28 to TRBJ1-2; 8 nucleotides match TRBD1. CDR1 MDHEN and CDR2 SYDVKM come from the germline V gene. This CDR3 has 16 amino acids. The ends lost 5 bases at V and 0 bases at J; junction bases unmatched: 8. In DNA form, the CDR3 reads TGTGCCAGCAGTCTTCAACCGGGACAGGCTAACTATGGCTACACCTTC. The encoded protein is CASSLQPGQANYGYTF.

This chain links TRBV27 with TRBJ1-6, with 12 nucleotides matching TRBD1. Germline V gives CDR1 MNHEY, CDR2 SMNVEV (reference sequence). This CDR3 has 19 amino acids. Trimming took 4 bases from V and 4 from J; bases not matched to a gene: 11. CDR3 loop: CASSSSGTGGPPYNSPLHF. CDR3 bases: TGTGCCAGCAGTTCATCCGGGACAGGGGGCCCTCCATATAATTCACCCCTCCACTTT.

For the CDR3, the DNA is TGTGCCTGGGCCAGAGGAGCGTATGAGCAGTTCTTC. Residues: CAWARGAYEQFF. V usage is TRBV30 and J usage is TRBJ2-1; no definite D call. CDR3 length equals 12 residues. Per the germline V gene, CDR1 is GTSNPN and CDR2 is SVGIG (reference sequence). Trimming shortened V by 5 bases and J by 8 bases, and 13 bases separated the two germline ends.

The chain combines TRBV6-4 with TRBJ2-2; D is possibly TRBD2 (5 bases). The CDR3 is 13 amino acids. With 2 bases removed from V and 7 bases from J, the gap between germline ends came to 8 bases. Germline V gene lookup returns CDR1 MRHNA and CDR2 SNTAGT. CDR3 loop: CASSDGGYGELFF. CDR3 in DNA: TGTGCCAGCAGTGACGGCGGGTACGGGGAGCTGTTTTTT.

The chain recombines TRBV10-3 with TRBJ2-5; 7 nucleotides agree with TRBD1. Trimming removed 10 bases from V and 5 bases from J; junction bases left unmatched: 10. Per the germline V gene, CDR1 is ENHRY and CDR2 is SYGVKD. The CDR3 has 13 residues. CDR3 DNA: TGTGCCACGTCCTCGACAGGGAAGGAGACCCAGTACTTC. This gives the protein CATSSTGKETQYF.

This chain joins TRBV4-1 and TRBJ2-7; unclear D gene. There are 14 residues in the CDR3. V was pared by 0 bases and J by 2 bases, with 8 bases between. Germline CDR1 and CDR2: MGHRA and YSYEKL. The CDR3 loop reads CASSQDSGTYEQYF. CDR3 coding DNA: TGCGCCAGCAGCCAAGATTCCGGTACCTACGAGCAGTACTTC.

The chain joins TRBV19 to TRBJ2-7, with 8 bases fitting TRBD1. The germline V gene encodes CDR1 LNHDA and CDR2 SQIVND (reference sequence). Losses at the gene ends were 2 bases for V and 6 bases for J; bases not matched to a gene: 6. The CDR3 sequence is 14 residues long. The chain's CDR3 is CASSIQGARREQYF. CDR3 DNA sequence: TGTGCCAGTAGTATACAGGGGGCGCGTCGCGAGCAGTACTTC.

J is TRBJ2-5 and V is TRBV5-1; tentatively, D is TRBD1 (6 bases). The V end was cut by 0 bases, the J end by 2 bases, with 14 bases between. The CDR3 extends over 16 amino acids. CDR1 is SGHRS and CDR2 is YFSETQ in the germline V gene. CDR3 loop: CASSLGRTDFQETQYF. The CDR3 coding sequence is TGCGCCAGCAGCTTGGGCCGGACAGATTTTCAAGAGACCCAGTACTTC.

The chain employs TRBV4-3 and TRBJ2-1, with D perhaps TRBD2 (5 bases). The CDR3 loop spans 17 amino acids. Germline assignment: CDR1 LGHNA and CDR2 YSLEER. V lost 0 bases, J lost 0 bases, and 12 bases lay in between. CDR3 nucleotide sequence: TGCGCCAGCAGCCAAGATTTAGCGCCGAGCTCCTACAATGAGCAGTTCTTC. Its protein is CASSQDLAPSSYNEQFF.

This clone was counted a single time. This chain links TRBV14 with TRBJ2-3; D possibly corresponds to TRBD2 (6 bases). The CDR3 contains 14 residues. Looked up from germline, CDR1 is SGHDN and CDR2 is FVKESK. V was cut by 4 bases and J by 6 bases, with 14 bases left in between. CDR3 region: CASSPWGVTDTQYF. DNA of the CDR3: TGTGCCAGCAGCCCCTGGGGGGTAACCGATACGCAGTATTTT.

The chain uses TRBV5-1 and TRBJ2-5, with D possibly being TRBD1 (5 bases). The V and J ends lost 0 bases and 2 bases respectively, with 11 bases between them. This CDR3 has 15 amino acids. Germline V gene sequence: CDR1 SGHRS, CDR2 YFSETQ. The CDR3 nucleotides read TGCGCCAGCAGCTTGGCCATAGGGGCTCAAGAGACCCAGTACTTC. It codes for CASSLAIGAQETQYF.

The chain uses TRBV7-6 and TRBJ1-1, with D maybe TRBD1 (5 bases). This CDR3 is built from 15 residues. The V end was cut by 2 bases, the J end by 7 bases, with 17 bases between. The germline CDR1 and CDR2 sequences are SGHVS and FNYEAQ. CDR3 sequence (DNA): TGTGCCAGCAGCTTAACTTATGGGGGAGCGGGTGAAGCTTTCTTT. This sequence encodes CASSLTYGGAGEAFF. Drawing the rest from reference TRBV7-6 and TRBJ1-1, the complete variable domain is GAGVSQSPRYKVTKRGQDVALRCDPISGHVSLYWYRQALGQGPEFLTYFNYEAQQDKSGLPNDRFSAERPEGSISTLTIQRTEQRDSAMYRCASSLTYGGAGEAFFGQGTRLTVV.

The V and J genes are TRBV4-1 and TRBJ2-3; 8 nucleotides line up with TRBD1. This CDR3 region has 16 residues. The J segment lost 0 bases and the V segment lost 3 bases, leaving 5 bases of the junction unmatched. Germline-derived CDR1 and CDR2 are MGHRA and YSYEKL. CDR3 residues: CASSHDGQGSTDTQYF. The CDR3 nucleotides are TGCGCCAGCAGCCACGACGGACAGGGTAGCACAGATACGCAGTATTTT.

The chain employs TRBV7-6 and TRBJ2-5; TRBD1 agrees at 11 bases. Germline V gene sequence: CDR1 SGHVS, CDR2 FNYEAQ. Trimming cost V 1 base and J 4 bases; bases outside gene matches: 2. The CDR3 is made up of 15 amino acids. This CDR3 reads CASSLGTGGRETQYF. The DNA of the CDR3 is TGTGCCAGCAGCTTAGGGACAGGGGGCAGAGAGACCCAGTACTTC.

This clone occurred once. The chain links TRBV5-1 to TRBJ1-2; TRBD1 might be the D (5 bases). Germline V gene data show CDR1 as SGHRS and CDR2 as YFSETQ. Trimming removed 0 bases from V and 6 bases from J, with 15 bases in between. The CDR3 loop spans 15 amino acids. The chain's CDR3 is CASSLGVAGTHGYTF. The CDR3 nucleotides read TGCGCCAGCAGCTTGGGTGTGGCAGGGACTCATGGCTACACCTTC.

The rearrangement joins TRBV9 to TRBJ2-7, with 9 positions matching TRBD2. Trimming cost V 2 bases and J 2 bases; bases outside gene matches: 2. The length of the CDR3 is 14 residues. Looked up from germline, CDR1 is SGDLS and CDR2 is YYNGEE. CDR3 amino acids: CASSVGLATYEQYF. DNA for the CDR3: TGTGCCAGCAGCGTGGGACTAGCAACCTACGAGCAGTACTTC.